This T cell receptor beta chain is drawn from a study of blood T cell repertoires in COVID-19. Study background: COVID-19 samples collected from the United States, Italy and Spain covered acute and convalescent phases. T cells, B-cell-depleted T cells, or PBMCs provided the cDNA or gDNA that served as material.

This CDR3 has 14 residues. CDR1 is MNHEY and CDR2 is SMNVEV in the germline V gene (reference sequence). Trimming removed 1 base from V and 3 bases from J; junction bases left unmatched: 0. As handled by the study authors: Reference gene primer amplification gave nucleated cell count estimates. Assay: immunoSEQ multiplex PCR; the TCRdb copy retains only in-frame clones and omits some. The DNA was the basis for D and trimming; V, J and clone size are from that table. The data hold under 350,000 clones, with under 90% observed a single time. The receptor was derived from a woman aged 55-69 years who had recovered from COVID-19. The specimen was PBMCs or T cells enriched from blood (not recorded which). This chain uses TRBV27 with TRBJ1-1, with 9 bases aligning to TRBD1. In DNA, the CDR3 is TGTGCCAGCAGTTTATGGGACAGGGACACTGAAGCTTTCTTT. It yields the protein CASSLWDRDTEAFF.